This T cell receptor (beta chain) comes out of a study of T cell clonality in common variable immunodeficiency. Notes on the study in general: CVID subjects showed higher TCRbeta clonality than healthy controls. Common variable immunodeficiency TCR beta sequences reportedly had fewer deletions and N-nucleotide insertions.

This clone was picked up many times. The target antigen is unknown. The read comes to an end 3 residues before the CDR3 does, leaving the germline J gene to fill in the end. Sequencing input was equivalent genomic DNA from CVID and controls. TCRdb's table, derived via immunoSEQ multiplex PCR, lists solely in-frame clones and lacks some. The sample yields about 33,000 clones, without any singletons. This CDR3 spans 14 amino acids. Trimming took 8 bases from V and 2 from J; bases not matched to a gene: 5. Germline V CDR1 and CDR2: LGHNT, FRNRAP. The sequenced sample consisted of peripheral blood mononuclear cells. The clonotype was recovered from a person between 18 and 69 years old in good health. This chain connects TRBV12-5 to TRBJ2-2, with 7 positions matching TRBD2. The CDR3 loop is CASQGLLNTGELFF. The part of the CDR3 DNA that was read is TGTGCTAGTCAGGGACTATTAAACACCGGGGAG. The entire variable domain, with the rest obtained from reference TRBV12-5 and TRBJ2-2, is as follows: DARVTQTPRHKVTEMGQEVTMRCQPILGHNTVFWYRQTMMQGLELLAYFRNRAPLDDSGMPKDRFSAEMPDATLATLKIQPSEPRDSAVYFCASQGLLNTGELFFGEGSRLTVL.